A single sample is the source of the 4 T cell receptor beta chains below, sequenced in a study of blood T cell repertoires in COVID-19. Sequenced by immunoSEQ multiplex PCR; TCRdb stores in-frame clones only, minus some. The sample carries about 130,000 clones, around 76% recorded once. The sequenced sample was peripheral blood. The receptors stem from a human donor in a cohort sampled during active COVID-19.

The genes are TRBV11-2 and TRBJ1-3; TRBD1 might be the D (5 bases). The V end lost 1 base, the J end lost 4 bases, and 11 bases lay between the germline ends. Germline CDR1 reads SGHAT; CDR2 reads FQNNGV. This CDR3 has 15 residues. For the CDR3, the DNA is TGTGCCAGCAGCTTAGGCCCGCGGGGCGGAAACACCATATATTTT. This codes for CASSLGPRGGNTIYF.

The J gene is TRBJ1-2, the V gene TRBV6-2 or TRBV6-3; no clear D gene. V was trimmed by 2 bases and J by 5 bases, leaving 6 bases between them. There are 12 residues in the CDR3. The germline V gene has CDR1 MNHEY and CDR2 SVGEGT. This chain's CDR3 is CASSYGQYGYTF. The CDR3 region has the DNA TGTGCCAGCAGTTACGGGCAGTATGGCTACACCTTC.

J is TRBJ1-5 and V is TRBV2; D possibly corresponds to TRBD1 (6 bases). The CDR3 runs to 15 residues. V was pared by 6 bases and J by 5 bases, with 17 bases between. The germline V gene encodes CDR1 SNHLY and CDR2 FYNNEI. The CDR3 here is CASSDSPGVDQPQHF. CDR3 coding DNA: TGTGCCAGCAGCGATTCCCCAGGGGTCGATCAGCCCCAGCATTTT.

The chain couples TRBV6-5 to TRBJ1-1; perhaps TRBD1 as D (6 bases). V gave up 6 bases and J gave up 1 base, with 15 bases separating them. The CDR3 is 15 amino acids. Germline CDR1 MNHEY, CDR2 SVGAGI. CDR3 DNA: TGTGCCAGCAGCCTAAGGACAGCGTCGAACACTGAAGCTTTCTTT. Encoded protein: CASSLRTASNTEAFF.